These T cell receptor beta chains were read from a single sample in a study of regulatory T cells in long-lasting Graves disease. TCRdb analysed the multiplex PCR reads with MiXCR anew, one entry per CDR3 protein. The sample lists about 400,000 distinct CDR3 sequences, 20% to 25% occurring once. Sample: peripheral blood mononuclear cells (PBMCs), taken when the disease was refractory, from a patient treated with antithyroid drugs. The source of these receptors is a female donor with Graves disease. CDR3s include the opening cysteine and the closing phenylalanine or tryptophan. The D gene is left open where the match is weak. Clone size appears in some rows only: once, few, many, or a class for an expanded clone.

D gene	clone size	J gene	V gene	CDR3 DNA	CDR3 protein
TRBD1	NA	TRBJ1-5	TRBV4-2	TGTGCCAGCAGCCAAGATCGACAGGGTGCCGATCAGCCCCAGCATTTT	CASSQDRQGADQPQHF
NA	NA	TRBJ2-7	TRBV20-1	TGCAGTGCTAATGGAGAAGGAAAGGGAAATTACGAGCAGTACTTC	CSANGEGKGNYEQYF
TRBD1	many	TRBJ1-2	TRBV2	TGTGCCAGCAGGGCAGGGGGCGACTATGGCTACACCTTC	CASRAGGDYGYTF
NA	NA	TRBJ2-3	TRBV2	TGTGCCAGCAGTGGACAAGCTCTAGATACGCAGTATTTT	CASSGQALDTQYF
NA	NA	TRBJ2-5	TRBV7-2	TGTGCCAGCAGCACCCAGGGATTTAGGGAGACCCAGTACTTC	CASSTQGFRETQYF
NA	NA	TRBJ1-5	TRBV10-3	TGTGCCATCAGTGATGGATCAAGCAATCAGCCCCAGCATTTT	CAISDGSSNQPQHF
NA	few	TRBJ2-1	TRBV24-1	TGTGCCACCAGCACCGGGACACCGAAGGGTGAGCAGTTCTTC	CATSTGTPKGEQFF
NA	NA	TRBJ2-1	TRBV10-3	TGTGCCATCAGTCGAGGGGCTGAGCAGTTCTTC	CAISRGAEQFF
NA	few	TRBJ2-2	TRBV15	TGTGCCACCAGCAGAGGCATCCCCGGGGAGCTGTTTTTT	CATSRGIPGELFF
NA	NA	TRBJ2-6	TRBV7-2	TGTGCCAGCAGCTTAGCGCTAAGGGCACCCAGCTCTGGGGCCAACGTCCTGACTTTC	CASSLALRAPSSGANVLTF
NA	NA	TRBJ2-1	TRBV6-5	TGTGCCAGCAGTTACGGATTACCGCAGTTCTTC	CASSYGLPQFF
TRBD2	many	TRBJ2-7	TRBV20-1	TGCAGTGCTATCCGACTAGCGGATTACGAGCAGTACTTC	CSAIRLADYEQYF
TRBD1	few	TRBJ1-6	TRBV6-1	TGTGCCAGCACCGAGACAGGGGTCGGATCACCCCTCCACTTT	CASTETGVGSPLHF
NA	many	TRBJ1-1	TRBV3-1	TGTGCCAGCAGCCAGACGAGTGAAGCTTTCTTT	CASSQTSEAFF
TRBD2	many	TRBJ2-7	TRBV15	TGTGCCACCAGCAGAGATACCTCCGGGAGGGCTTCCTACGAGCAGTATTTC	CATSRDTSGRASYEQYF
NA	many	TRBJ1-2	TRBV28	TGTGCCAGCAGGTCCCCTACAGGTTTACGCGGCTACACCTTC	CASRSPTGLRGYTF
NA	few	TRBJ2-5	TRBV7-2	TGTGCCAGCAGCTCGCGGTTCACAGAGACCCAGTACTTC	CASSSRFTETQYF
NA	few	TRBJ1-1	TRBV24-1	TGTGCCACCAGTGATCCGGGACTCCGGTTCCGAGCTTTCTTT	CATSDPGLRFRAFF
NA	once	TRBJ2-1	TRBV7-2	TGTGCCAGCAGCTTAGAACTGGCCAGGGACGAGCAGTTCTTC	CASSLELARDEQFF
NA	many	TRBJ2-6	TRBV2	TGTGCCAGCAGTGCCGGGAACGGAGGGGTTGGGGCCAACGTCCTGACTTTC	CASSAGNGGVGANVLTF
NA	NA	TRBJ1-3	TRBV12-3/TRBV12-4	TGTGCCAGCAGTCCGCCGTTGGGCTCTGGAAACACCATATATTTT	CASSPPLGSGNTIYF
TRBD2	NA	TRBJ2-7	TRBV15	TGTGCCACCAGCAGAGATACCCTAGCGGGAGGGCCCCACGAGCAGTACTTC	CATSRDTLAGGPHEQYF
TRBD1	many	TRBJ2-7	TRBV5-1	TGCGCCAGCAGTGTCCGACAGGGGGCAGGCGAGCAGTACTTC	CASSVRQGAGEQYF
TRBD2	NA	TRBJ2-4	TRBV20-1	TGCAGTGCACATTTTAGCGGGAGGGGGGGTAAGACAAACATTCAGTACTTC	CSAHFSGRGGKTNIQYF
NA	NA	TRBJ1-1	TRBV4-2	TGTGCCAGCAGCCAAGTGAGGGTTGGGACTGAAGCTTTCTTT	CASSQVRVGTEAFF
TRBD2	few	TRBJ2-7	TRBV20-1	TGCAGTGCTAGCACTAGCGGGAGTTACGAGCAGTACTTC	CSASTSGSYEQYF
NA	many	TRBJ2-5	TRBV12-3/TRBV12-4	TGTGCCAGCAGTCTAGACAGACAAGAGACCCAGTACTTC	CASSLDRQETQYF
NA	NA	TRBJ1-1	TRBV19	TGTGCCGTCGGGGACGGAGGGTGGACTGAAGCTTTCTTT	CAVGDGGWTEAFF
NA	NA	TRBJ1-1	TRBV5-6	TGTGCCAGCAGCTTGTTCGTCTGGGGGAACACTGAAGCTTTCTTT	CASSLFVWGNTEAFF
NA	few	TRBJ2-7	TRBV3-1	TGTGCCAGCAGCCAAGGGGGCACATCACATAACGAGCAGTACTTC	CASSQGGTSHNEQYF
NA	NA	TRBJ1-1	TRBV6-1	TGTGCCAGCAGAAGATTGGCTGAAGCTTTCTTT	CASRRLAEAFF
NA	many	TRBJ2-7	TRBV11-2	TGTGCCAGCAGCTTAGATCGCAGGGTTTCCGAGCAGTACTTC	CASSLDRRVSEQYF
NA	few	TRBJ2-7	TRBV11-2	TGTGCCAGCAGCTTAACGCCCAGGGTCGGGAGAGAGCAGTACTTC	CASSLTPRVGREQYF
NA	NA	TRBJ1-5	TRBV5-6	TGTGCCAGCAGCTTGGCCGGCGGCTCTCAGCCCCAGCATTTT	CASSLAGGSQPQHF
TRBD2	NA	TRBJ2-2	TRBV7-2	TGTGCCAGCAGCTTAGGGTCCGGACTAGCGGGAGGTGGGGAGCTGTTTTTT	CASSLGSGLAGGGELFF
TRBD1	few	TRBJ2-5	TRBV27	TGTGCCAGCAGTCAGGACAGGGGATACCAAGAGACCCAGTACTTC	CASSQDRGYQETQYF
NA	many	TRBJ2-6	TRBV5-4	TGTGCCAGCAGCTCAGGGAATCGACCTGGGGCCAACGTCCTGACTTTC	CASSSGNRPGANVLTF
NA	few	TRBJ2-4	TRBV6-2/TRBV6-3	TGTGCCAGCAGTGAAGAGCCTCAGTCATATCTAGCCAAAAACATTCAGTACTTC	CASSEEPQSYLAKNIQYF
TRBD2	many	TRBJ2-5	TRBV27	TGTGCCAGCAGTTCCTCCCCCTCGGGACTAGCGGTCCAAGAGACCCAGTACTTC	CASSSSPSGLAVQETQYF
TRBD1	NA	TRBJ2-3	TRBV12-3/TRBV12-4	TGTGCCAGCAGTTTGGACAGGGGGGCAGATACGCAGTATTTT	CASSLDRGADTQYF
NA	many	TRBJ2-7	TRBV11-2	TGTGCCAGCAGCGTAGGAACAGGGAATTTAGACGAGCAGTACTTC	CASSVGTGNLDEQYF
NA	NA	TRBJ1-1	TRBV29-1	TGCAGCAGTTATTCTCGGGGGGTATCGGCTGAAGCTTTCTTT	CSSYSRGVSAEAFF
NA	NA	TRBJ1-4	TRBV14	TGTGCCAGCAGCCAAGATCCTGCGCCATATTATGGAAAACTGTTTTTT	CASSQDPAPYYGKLFF
NA	NA	TRBJ1-1	TRBV12-3/TRBV12-4	TGTGCCAGCAGGGTTGGAGCTGAAGCTTTCTTT	CASRVGAEAFF
TRBD2	NA	TRBJ2-1	TRBV18	TGTGCCAGCTCACCTAGCGGGAGGGCCAACGAGCAGTTCTTC	CASSPSGRANEQFF
TRBD1	few	TRBJ2-7	TRBV11-2	TGTGCCAGCAGCTCCTTTACTGCACCCCCCCCGGGTTGGGACAGGGAGACCTACGAGCAGTACTTC	CASSSFTAPPPGWDRETYEQYF
NA	NA	TRBJ2-7	TRBV20-1	TGCAGTGCACGGAGCCGGTCCCCGGGCCGCGCGACCTACGAGCAGTACTTC	CSARSRSPGRATYEQYF
NA	NA	TRBJ1-1	TRBV13	TGTGCCAGCAGCATCGCCCCGACAGGGAACACTGAAGCTTTCTTT	CASSIAPTGNTEAFF
TRBD1	few	TRBJ1-5	TRBV30	TGTGCCTGGAGCGCGGACAGGGACAATCAGCCCCAGCATTTT	CAWSADRDNQPQHF
NA	NA	TRBJ2-7	TRBV28	TGTGCCAGCAGTCCTAAATACAGGGCCTACGAGCAGTACTTC	CASSPKYRAYEQYF
TRBD2	NA	TRBJ2-7	TRBV11-2	TGTGCCAGCAGCTTCCCAGGTGCGGGAGGGCCATACGAGCAGTACTTC	CASSFPGAGGPYEQYF
NA	few	TRBJ1-5	TRBV19	TGTGCCAGTAGTATTACAGGCGGGTCCAGGAGTAATCAGCCCCAGCATTTT	CASSITGGSRSNQPQHF
NA	many	TRBJ1-1	TRBV7-2	TGTGCCAGCAGTTTCATGAACACTGAAGCTTTCTTT	CASSFMNTEAFF